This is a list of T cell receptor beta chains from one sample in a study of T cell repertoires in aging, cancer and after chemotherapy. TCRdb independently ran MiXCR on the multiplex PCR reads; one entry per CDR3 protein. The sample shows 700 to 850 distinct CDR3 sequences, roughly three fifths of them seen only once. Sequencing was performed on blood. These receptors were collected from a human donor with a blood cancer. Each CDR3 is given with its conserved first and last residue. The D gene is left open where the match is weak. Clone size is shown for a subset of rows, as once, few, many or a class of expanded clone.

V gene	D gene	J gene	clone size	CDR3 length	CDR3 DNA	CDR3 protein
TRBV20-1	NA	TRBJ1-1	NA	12	TGCAGTGCTAGAGATCTGACAGCCGAAGCTTTCTTT	CSARDLTAEAFF
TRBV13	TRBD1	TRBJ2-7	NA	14	TGTGCCAGCAGCGCCCGACAGGGGGCCCACGAGCAGTACTTC	CASSARQGAHEQYF
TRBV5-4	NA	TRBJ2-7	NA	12	TGTGCCAGCAGCTTCCCGGGCGGCGAGCAGTACTTC	CASSFPGGEQYF
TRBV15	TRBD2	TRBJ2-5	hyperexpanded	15	TGTGCCACCAGCAGGCGCAGACTAGCCGAGGAGACCCAGTACTTC	CATSRRRLAEETQYF
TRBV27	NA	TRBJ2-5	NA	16	TGTGCCAGCCTCAGGTCTACCACTGATCGCGGAGAGACCCAGTACTTC	CASLRSTTDRGETQYF
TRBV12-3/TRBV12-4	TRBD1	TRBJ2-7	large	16	TGTGCCAGCAGTTTAGTTTCAGGGGGCGCGCCCTACGAGCAGTACTTC	CASSLVSGGAPYEQYF
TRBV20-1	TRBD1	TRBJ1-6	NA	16	TGCAGTGTCAGGGGGGAGGGGGCTTCTATGAATTCACCCCTCCACTTT	CSVRGEGASMNSPLHF
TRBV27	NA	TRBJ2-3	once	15	TGTGCCAGCAGTTTATTGGGGGAGAGCACAGATACGCAGTATTTT	CASSLLGESTDTQYF
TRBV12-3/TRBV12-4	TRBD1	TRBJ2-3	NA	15	TGTGCCAGCAGTTGCGGGACAGGGGGCACAGATACGCAGTATTTT	CASSCGTGGTDTQYF
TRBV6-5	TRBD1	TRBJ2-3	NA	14	TGTGCCAGCAGTTACAATCGGCACAGGGGCGAGCAGTATTTT	CASSYNRHRGEQYF
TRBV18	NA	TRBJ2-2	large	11	TGTGCCAGCTCACCCACCGGGGAGCTGTTTTTT	CASSPTGELFF
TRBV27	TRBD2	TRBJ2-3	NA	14	TGTGCCACCAAAACGGGAGGGCCAACAGATACGCAGTATTTT	CATKTGGPTDTQYF
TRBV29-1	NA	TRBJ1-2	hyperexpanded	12	TGCAGCGTTTCTCAGGGGAACTATGGCTACACCTTC	CSVSQGNYGYTF
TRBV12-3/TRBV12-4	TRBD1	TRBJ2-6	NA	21	TGTGCCAGCAGTCCTCCCCCTGGCGGGACAGGGGATATCTCTGGGGCCAACGTCCTGACTTTC	CASSPPPGGTGDISGANVLTF
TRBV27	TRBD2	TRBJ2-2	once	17	TGTGCCAGCAAATCCTTTACTAGCGGAATCAACACCGGGGAGCTGTTTTTT	CASKSFTSGINTGELFF
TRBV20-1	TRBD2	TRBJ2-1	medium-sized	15	TGCAGTGCTAGTCCTACTAGCGGGAGAAGGAATGAGCAGTTCTTC	CSASPTSGRRNEQFF
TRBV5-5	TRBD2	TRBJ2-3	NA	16	TGTGCCAGCAGCCCGGGGACTAGCGGGATGACAGATACGCAGTATTTT	CASSPGTSGMTDTQYF
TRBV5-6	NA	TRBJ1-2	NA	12	TGCGCCAGCAGCTTGGCCGGGGGCGGCTACACCTTC	CASSLAGGGYTF
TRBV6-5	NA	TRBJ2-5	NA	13	TGTGCCAGCAGTATCACTGCCAGGGAGACCCAGTACTTC	CASSITARETQYF
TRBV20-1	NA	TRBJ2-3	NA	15	TGCAGTGCCAGTTCGGAGGGACCACGGGCAGATACGCAGTATTTT	CSASSEGPRADTQYF
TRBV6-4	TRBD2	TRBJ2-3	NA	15	TGTGCCAGCATGGGACTAGCGGGAGATTGGGATACGCAGTATTTT	CASMGLAGDWDTQYF
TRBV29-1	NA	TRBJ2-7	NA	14	TGCAGCGTTGGGGGGTCTGACAGCACCTACGAGCAGTACTTC	CSVGGSDSTYEQYF
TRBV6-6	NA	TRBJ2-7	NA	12	TGTGCCAGCTCACCGCAGAACTACGAGCAGTACTTC	CASSPQNYEQYF
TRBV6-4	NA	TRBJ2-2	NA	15	TGTGCCAGCAGCCCCGGGACCTGGGACACCGGGGAGCTGTTTTTT	CASSPGTWDTGELFF
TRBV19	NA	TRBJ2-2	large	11	TGTGCCAGTTCAGTGTTCGGGGAGCTGTTTTTT	CASSVFGELFF
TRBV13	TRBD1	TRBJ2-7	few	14	TGTGCCAGCAGCCCCCAGACAGGGAGCTACGAGCAGTACTTC	CASSPQTGSYEQYF
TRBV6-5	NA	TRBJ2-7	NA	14	TGTGCCAGCAGTTACTCAGGGGGCTCCTACGAGCAGTACTTC	CASSYSGGSYEQYF
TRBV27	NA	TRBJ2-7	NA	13	TGTGCCAGCAGCAACGGACCGAGGGTCGAGCAGTACTTC	CASSNGPRVEQYF
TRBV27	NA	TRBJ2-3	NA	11	TGTGCCACGTGGGTGCGGGACCATGGGTATTTT	CATWVRDHGYF
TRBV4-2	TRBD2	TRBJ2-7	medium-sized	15	TGTGCCAGCAGCCAAGATAGCGGGAGCTCCTACGAGCAGTACTTC	CASSQDSGSSYEQYF
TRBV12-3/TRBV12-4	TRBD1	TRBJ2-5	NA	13	TGTGCCAGCATGACAGGGGGGCGGAAGACCCAGTACTTC	CASMTGGRKTQYF
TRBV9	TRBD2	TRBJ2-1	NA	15	TGTGCCAGCAGCGCTCCTAGCGGGAGGGCCGGTGAGCAGTTCTTC	CASSAPSGRAGEQFF
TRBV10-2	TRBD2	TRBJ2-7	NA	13	TGCGCCAGTAAAAGCGGGACGAACTACGAGCAGTACTTC	CASKSGTNYEQYF
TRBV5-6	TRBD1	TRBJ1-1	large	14	TGTGCCAGCAGCTTGACAGGGGGCCGTACTGAAGCTTTCTTT	CASSLTGGRTEAFF
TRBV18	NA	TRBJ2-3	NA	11	TGTGCCAGCTCACTCACAGATACGCAGTATTTT	CASSLTDTQYF
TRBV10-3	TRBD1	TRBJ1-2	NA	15	TGTGCCATCAGTGAGTTAGAGACAGGGAACTATGGCTACACCTTC	CAISELETGNYGYTF
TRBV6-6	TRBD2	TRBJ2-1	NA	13	TGTGCCAGCAGGCCGGGGGGGGTCAATGAGCAGTTCTTC	CASRPGGVNEQFF
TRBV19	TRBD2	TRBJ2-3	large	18	TGTGCCAGTAGGCCTTCTCAGGGGAGGCTAGCGGGGACAGATACGCAGTATTTT	CASRPSQGRLAGTDTQYF
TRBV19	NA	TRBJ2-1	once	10	TGTGCCACCGGTGGGGGGGAGCAGTTCTTC	CATGGGEQFF
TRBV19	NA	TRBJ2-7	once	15	TGTGCCAGTAGTATAGCCAGAGGGCCTTCCTACGAGCAGTACTTC	CASSIARGPSYEQYF
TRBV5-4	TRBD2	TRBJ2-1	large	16	TGTGCCAGCAGCTTGGGCGGGAGGGCCTTGGGCAATGAGCAGTTCTTC	CASSLGGRALGNEQFF
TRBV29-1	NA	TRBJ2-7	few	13	TGCAGCGTTTTGGTCGGGAGTACCCACGAGCAGTACTTC	CSVLVGSTHEQYF
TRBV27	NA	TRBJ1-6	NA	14	TGTGCCAGTAGGAAGGCAGGAAGCAGTTCACCCCTCCACTTT	CASRKAGSSSPLHF
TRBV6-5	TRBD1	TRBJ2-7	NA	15	TGTGCCAGCAGCCACCGACAGGGGGCCTCCTACGAGCAGTACTTC	CASSHRQGASYEQYF
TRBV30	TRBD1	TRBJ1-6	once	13	TGTGCCAGTCGGGACAGCCATAATTCACCCCTCCACTTT	CASRDSHNSPLHF
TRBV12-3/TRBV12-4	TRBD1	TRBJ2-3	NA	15	TGTGCCAGAAGCTCGGACGGACAGGCCACAGATACGCAGTATTTT	CARSSDGQATDTQYF